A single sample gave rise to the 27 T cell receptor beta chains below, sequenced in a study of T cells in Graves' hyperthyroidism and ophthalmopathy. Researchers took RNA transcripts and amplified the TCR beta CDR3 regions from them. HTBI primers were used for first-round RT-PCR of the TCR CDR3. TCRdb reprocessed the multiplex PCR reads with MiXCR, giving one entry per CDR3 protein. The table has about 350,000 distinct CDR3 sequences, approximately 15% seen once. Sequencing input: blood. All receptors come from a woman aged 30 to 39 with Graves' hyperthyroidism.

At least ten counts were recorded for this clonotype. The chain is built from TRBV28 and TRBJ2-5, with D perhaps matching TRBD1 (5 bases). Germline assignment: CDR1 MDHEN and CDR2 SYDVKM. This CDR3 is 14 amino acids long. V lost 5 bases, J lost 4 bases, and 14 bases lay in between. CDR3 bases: TGTGCCAGCAGTCGACCAATTCAGGGAGAGACCCAGTACTTC. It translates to CASSRPIQGETQYF.

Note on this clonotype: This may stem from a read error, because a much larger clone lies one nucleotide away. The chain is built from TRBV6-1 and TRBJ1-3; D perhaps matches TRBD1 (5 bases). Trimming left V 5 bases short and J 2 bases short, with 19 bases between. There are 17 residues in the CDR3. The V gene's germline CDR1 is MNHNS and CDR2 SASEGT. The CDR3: CASSPPPGRVPGNTIYF. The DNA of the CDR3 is TGTGCCAGCAGTCCTCCCCCGGGACGAGTCCCTGGAAACACCATATATTTT.

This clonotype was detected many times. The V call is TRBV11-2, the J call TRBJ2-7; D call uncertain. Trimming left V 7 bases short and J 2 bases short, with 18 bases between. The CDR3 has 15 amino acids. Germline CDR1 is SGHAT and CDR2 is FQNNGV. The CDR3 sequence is CASNKVGRRTYEQYF. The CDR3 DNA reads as TGTGCCAGCAACAAAGTCGGTAGACGGACCTACGAGCAGTACTTC.

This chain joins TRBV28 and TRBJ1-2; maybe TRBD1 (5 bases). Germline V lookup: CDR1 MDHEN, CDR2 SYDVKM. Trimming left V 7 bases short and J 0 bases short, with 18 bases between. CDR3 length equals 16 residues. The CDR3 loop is CASTVNGGGANYGYTF. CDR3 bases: TGTGCCAGCACTGTGAATGGGGGGGGAGCTAACTATGGCTACACCTTC.

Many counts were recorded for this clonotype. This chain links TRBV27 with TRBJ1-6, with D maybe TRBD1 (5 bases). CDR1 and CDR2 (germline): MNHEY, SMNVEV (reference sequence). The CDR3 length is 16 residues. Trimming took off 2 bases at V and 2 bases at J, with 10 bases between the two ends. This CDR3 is CASSLGTDTYNSPLHF. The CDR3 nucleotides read TGTGCCAGCAGTTTAGGGACGGATACCTATAATTCACCCCTCCACTTT.

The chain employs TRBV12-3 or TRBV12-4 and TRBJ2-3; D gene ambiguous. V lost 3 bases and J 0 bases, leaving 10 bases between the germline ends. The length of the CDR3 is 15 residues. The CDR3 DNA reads TGTGCCAGCAGTTTGACACAACCGAGCACAGATACGCAGTATTTT. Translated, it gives CASSLTQPSTDTQYF.

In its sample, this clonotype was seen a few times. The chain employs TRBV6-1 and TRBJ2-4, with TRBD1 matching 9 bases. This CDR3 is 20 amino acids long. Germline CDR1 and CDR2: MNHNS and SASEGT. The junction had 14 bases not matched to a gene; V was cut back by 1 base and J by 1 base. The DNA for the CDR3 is TGTGCCAGCAGTGAAGATCGGGACAGGGAGTTATTAATGGCCAAAAACATTCAGTACTTC. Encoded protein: CASSEDRDRELLMAKNIQYF.

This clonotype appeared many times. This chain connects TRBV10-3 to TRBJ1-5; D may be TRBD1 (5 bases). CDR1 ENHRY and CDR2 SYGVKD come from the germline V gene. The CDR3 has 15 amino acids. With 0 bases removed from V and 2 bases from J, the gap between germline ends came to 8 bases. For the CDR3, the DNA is TGTGCCATCAGTGAGTCGAGAGGGGGCAATCAGCCCCAGCATTTT. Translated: CAISESRGGNQPQHF.

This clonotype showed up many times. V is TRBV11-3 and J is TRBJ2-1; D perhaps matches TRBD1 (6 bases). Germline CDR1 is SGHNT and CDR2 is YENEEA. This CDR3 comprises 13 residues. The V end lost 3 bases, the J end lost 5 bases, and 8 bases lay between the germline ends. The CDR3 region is CASSFHRDNEQFF. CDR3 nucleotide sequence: TGTGCCAGCAGCTTCCACAGGGACAATGAGCAGTTCTTC. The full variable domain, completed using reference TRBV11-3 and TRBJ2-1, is EAGVVQSPRYKIIEKKQPVAFWCNPISGHNTLYWYLQNLGQGPELLIRYENEEAVDDSQLPKDRFSAERLKGVDSTLKIQPAELGDSAVYLCASSFHRDNEQFFGPGTRLTVL.

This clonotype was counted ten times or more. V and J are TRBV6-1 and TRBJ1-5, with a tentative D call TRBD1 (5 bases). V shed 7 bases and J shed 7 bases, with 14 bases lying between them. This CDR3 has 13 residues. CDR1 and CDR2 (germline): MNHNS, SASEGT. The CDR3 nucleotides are TGTGCCAGCACCCCGGCCAGGGACCAGCCCCAGCATTTT. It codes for CASTPARDQPQHF.

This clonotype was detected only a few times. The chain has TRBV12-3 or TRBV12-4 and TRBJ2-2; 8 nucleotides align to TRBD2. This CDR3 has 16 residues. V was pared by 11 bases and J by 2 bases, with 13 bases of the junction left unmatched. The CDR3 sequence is CAGGGGFPYNTGELFF. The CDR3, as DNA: TGTGCCGGGGGCGGGGGGTTCCCCTATAACACCGGGGAGCTGTTTTTT.

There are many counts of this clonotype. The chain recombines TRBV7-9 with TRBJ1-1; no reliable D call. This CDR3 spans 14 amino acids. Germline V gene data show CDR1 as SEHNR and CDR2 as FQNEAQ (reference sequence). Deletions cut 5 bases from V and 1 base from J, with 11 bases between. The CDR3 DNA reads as TGTGCCAGCAGCCCGGAGGCATCGAACACTGAAGCTTTCTTT. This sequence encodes CASSPEASNTEAFF.

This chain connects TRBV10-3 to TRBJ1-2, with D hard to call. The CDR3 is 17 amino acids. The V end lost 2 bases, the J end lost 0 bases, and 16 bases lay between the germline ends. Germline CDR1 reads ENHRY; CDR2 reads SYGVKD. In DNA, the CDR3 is TGTGCCATCAGTGAGACATCAGACATCTCTGCTAACTATGGCTACACCTTC. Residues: CAISETSDISANYGYTF.

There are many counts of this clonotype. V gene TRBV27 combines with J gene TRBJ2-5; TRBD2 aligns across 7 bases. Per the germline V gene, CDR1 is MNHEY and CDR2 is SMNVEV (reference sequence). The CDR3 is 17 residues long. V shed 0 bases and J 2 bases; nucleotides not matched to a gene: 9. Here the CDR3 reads CASSLSMGSSGQETQYF. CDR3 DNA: TGTGCCAGCAGTTTATCGATGGGGTCTAGCGGACAAGAGACCCAGTACTTC.

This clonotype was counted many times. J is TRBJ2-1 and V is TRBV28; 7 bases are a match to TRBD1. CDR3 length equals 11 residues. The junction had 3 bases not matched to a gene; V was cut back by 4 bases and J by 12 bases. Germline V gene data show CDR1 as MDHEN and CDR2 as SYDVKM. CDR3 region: CASSYRQGQFF. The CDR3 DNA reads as TGTGCCAGCAGTTACAGACAGGGGCAGTTCTTC.

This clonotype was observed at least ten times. For the CDR3, the DNA is TGTGCCAGCAGCCCCAGACTAGCGGGAGTCTCCCCCACCGGGGAGCTGTTTTTT. It specifies CASSPRLAGVSPTGELFF. The chain joins TRBV9 to TRBJ2-2, with 12 bases matching TRBD2. This CDR3 spans 18 amino acids. The germline gives CDR1 SGDLS, CDR2 YYNGEE. The V and J ends lost 4 bases and 4 bases, in that order; junction bases with no gene match: 11.

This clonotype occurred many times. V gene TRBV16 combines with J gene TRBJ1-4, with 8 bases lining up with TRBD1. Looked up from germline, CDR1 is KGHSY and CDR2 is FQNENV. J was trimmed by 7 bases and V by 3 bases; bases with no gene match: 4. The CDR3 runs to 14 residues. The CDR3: CASSHSTGGEKLFF. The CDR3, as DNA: TGTGCCAGCAGCCATTCTACAGGGGGTGAAAAACTGTTTTTT.

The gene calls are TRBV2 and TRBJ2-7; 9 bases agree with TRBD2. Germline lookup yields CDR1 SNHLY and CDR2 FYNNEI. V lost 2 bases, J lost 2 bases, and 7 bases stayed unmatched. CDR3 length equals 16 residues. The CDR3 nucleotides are TGTGCCAGCAGTGAATGGGCTAGCGGGATAACCTACGAGCAGTACTTC. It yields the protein CASSEWASGITYEQYF.

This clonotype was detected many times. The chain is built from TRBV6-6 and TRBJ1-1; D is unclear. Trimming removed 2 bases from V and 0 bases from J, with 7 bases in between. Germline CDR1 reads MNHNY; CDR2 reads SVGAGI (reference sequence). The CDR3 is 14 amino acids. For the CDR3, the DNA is TGTGCCAGCAGTTACACCGAGATGAACACTGAAGCTTTCTTT. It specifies CASSYTEMNTEAFF.

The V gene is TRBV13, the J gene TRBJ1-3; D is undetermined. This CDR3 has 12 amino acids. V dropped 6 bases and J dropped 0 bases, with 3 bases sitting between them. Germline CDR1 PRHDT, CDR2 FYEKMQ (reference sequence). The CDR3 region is CASRLSGNTIYF. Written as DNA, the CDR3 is TGTGCCAGCAGGCTCTCTGGAAACACCATATATTTT.

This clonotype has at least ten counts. CDR3 DNA: TGTGCCAGTAGTTGGACTAGCGGTAATTACAATGAGCAGTTCTTC. Its protein product is CASSWTSGNYNEQFF. V usage is TRBV19 and J usage is TRBJ2-1, with 10 bases that match TRBD2. CDR3 length: 15 residues. Trimming took 5 bases from V and 4 from J; bases not matched to a gene: 5. Germline CDR1 LNHDA, CDR2 SQIVND (reference sequence). Using reference TRBV19 and TRBJ2-1 for the parts outside the CDR3, the full variable domain is DGGITQSPKYLFRKEGQNVTLSCEQNLNHDAMYWYRQDPGQGLRLIYYSQIVNDFQKGDIAEGYSVSREKKESFPLTVTSAQKNPTAFYLCASSWTSGNYNEQFFGPGTRLTVL.

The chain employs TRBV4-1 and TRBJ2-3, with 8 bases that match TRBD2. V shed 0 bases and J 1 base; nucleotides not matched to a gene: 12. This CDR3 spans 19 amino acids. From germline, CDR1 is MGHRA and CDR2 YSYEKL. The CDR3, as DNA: TGCGCCAGCAGCCAAGACCGACGAACCGGGACTAGACGCACAGATACGCAGTATTTT. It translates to CASSQDRRTGTRRTDTQYF.

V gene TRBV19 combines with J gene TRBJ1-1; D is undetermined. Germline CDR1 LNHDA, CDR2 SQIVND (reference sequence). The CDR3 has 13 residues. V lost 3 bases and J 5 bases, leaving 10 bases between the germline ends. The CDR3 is CASSMVLYTEAFF. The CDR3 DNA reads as TGTGCCAGTAGTATGGTTTTATATACTGAAGCTTTCTTT.

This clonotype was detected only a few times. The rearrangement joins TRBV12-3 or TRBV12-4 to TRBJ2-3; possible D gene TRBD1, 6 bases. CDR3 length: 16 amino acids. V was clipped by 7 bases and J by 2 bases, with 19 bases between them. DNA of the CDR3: TGTGCCAGCAACGACCCGAAGGACAGATCCACAGATACGCAGTATTTT. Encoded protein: CASNDPKDRSTDTQYF.

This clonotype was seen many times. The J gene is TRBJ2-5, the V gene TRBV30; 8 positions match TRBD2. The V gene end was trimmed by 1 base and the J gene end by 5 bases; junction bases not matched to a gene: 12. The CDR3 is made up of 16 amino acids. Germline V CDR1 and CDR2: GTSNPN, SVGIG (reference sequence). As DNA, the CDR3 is TGTGCCTGGAGTGCCGGGACTAGGCGAGTTCTGGAGACCCAGTACTTC. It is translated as CAWSAGTRRVLETQYF.

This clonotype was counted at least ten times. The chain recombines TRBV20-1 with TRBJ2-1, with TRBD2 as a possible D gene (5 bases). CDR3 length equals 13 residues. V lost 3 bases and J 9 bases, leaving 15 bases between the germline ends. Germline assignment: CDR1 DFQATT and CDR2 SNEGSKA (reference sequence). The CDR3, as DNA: TGCAGTGCTAGTGGTAGTCCCCGGGGTGAGCAGTTCTTC. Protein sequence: CSASGSPRGEQFF.

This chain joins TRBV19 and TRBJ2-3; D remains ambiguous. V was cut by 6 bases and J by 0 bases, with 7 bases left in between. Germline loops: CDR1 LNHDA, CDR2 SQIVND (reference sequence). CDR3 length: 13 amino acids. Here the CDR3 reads CASSGSSTDTQYF. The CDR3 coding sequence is TGTGCCAGTAGCGGGTCGAGCACAGATACGCAGTATTTT.